This TCR beta chain comes out of a study of response to subunit inactivated influenza vaccine. TCRdb processed the RT-PCR reads anew with MiXCR; each CDR3 protein has one entry. This sample has 150,000 to 200,000 distinct CDR3 sequences, with around 12% found just once. This clonotype has a handful of counts. The germline V gene has CDR1 MNHNS and CDR2 SASEGT. Trimming pared 6 bases from V and 4 bases from J, leaving 16 bases between. The CDR3 consists of 15 residues. These sequences were also reported in another study, on T cells expressing NK-cell markers. That publication notes: The TCR beta cDNA came from 5'RACE template switching with UMIs.

This receptor was identified in a man aged 50-59 years who received an inactivated influenza vaccine. The chain recombines TRBV6-1 with TRBJ2-1, with D perhaps assigned TRBD1 or TRBD2 (5 bases each). This specimen was CD8+ T cells sorted from PBMCs, taken 11 to 12 days after vaccination. The chain's CDR3 is CASRSKPGPYNEQFF. CDR3 sequence (DNA): TGTGCCAGCAGGTCTAAGCCGGGACCTTACAATGAGCAGTTCTTC.